The next 6 T cell receptor beta chains were all read from a single sample in a study of T cells in Graves' hyperthyroidism and ophthalmopathy. There were TCR beta CDR3 regions amplified from RNA transcripts. During a first-round RT-PCR of the TCR CDR3, the HTBI primer set was used. In TCRdb, the multiplex PCR reads were re-called with MiXCR into one record per CDR3 protein. The table shows hundreds of thousands of distinct CDR3 sequences, with about 45% occurring only once. Material: peripheral blood or thyroid tissue (not recorded which). The receptors stem from an adult man with Graves' disease, either hyperthyroidism or ophthalmopathy (not recorded which).

This clonotype was detected many times. The CDR3 loop is CASSPGGGEETQYF. The CDR3 bases are TGCGCCAGCAGCCCCGGAGGTGGCGAAGAGACCCAGTACTTC. The chain couples TRBV5-1 to TRBJ2-5, with a weak D call TRBD2 (5 bases). From germline, CDR1 is SGHRS and CDR2 YFSETQ. Deletions cut 4 bases from V and 3 bases from J, with 13 bases between. The CDR3 has 14 residues.

This clonotype was counted only a few times. This chain joins TRBV9 and TRBJ1-1; 7 nucleotides align to TRBD1. The germline gives CDR1 SGDLS, CDR2 YYNGEE. CDR3 length: 16 residues. Trimming at V came to 4 bases and at J to 2 bases, leaving 11 bases not matched to a gene. The CDR3 coding sequence is TGTGCCAGCAGCACACCCCGGGGACAGAGTAACACTGAAGCTTTCTTT. Amino acid sequence: CASSTPRGQSNTEAFF.

J is TRBJ2-5 and V is TRBV12-3 or TRBV12-4; 7 bases are shared with TRBD2. This CDR3 has 12 amino acids. With V trimmed by 5 bases and J by 11 bases, 8 bases remained unmatched. In DNA form, the CDR3 reads TGTGCCAGCAGTCTGGCGGGAGAGGCGCAGTACTTC. Translated, it gives CASSLAGEAQYF.

This clonotype was picked up many times. The chain carries TRBV9 and TRBJ2-5, with TRBD2 as a possible D gene (6 bases). There are 14 residues in the CDR3. V lost 0 bases and J 4 bases, leaving 10 bases between the germline ends. Germline loops: CDR1 SGDLS, CDR2 YYNGEE. CDR3 DNA: TGTGCCAGCAGCGTAGTGGGAGGTCCAGAGACCCAGTACTTC. Its protein product is CASSVVGGPETQYF.

As to this clonotype: A much more abundant neighbour one base away suggests this may be a read error. The chain combines TRBV29-1 with TRBJ1-3; D is ambiguous. CDR1 and CDR2 (germline): SQVTM, ANQGSEA. This CDR3 is 13 amino acids long. The CDR3 nucleotides read TGCAGCGTTGCACAAAACTCTGGAAGCACCATATATTTT. This encodes CSVAQNSGSTIYF.

This clonotype occurred many times. The chain links TRBV12-3 or TRBV12-4 to TRBJ1-2; 7 bases are shared with TRBD1. The CDR3 sequence is 14 residues long. J was trimmed by 4 bases and V by 6 bases; bases with no gene match: 8. This chain's CDR3 is CASSLPQGTYGYTF. CDR3 sequence (DNA): TGTGCCAGCAGCCTCCCACAGGGGACCTATGGCTACACCTTC.